Listed below are T cell receptor beta chains from one sample, sequenced in a study of blood T cell repertoires in COVID-19. TCRdb's table, derived via immunoSEQ multiplex PCR, lists solely in-frame clones and lacks some. The sample comprises 350,000 to 500,000 clones, around nine tenths of which are singletons, and about 1.5% rests with the top ten. The sequenced sample was PBMCs or T cells enriched from blood (not recorded which). These receptors all come from a woman younger than 35 who had been exposed to COVID-19. The CDR3 runs from the conserved cysteine through the conserved F or W. The size field is filled for only some rows; it gives once, few, many or a size class.

>TRBV9|-|TRBJ2-5
CASSVEEVGTGMRTQYF
>TRBV11-1|few|TRBJ1-2
CASSSGLVDYGYTF
>TRBV6-2/TRBV6-3|-|TRBJ2-7
CASSYSLLGAPNSYEQYF
>TRBV21-1|-|TRBJ2-7
CASSPRTSSGRPLYEQYF
>TRBV19|-|TRBJ1-5
CASSGATGYSNQPQHF
>TRBV19|-|TRBJ2-1
CASSITGVSNEQFF
>TRBV18|-|TRBJ2-5
CASSQLAGTGWQETQYF
>TRBV28|-|TRBJ2-5
CASSLAGIPQETQYF
>TRBV14|-|TRBJ2-7
CASSLSGQSYEQYF
>TRBV19|-|TRBJ2-4
CASSTRLGLIF
>TRBV6-4|-|TRBJ2-7
CASRGTQVLREQYF
>TRBV28|-|TRBJ1-2
CASSFHRVYGYTF
>TRBV10-3|once|TRBJ2-1
CAISGQGSDNEQFF
>TRBV6-5|-|TRBJ1-1
CASSYGQGGNTEAFF
>TRBV24-1|-|TRBJ1-1
CATSVGGPGTEAFF
>TRBV28|-|TRBJ2-1
CASLPGGADEQFF
>TRBV7-2|once|TRBJ2-6
CASSLMTGPSGANVLTF
>TRBV24-1|-|TRBJ1-5
CATSDFPSRQAWDQPQHF
>TRBV28|-|TRBJ1-5
CASSFIFRGLSNQPQHF
>TRBV19|-|TRBJ2-6
CASKKGRTGANVLTF
>TRBV29-1|once|TRBJ2-1
CSVEVLGLAGDNEQFF
>TRBV5-6|-|TRBJ2-3
CASSGGVTTNTDTQYF
>TRBV5-1|-|TRBJ1-1
CASSLDRGNTEAFF
>TRBV7-9|-|TRBJ1-2
CASVQGSTNYGYTF
>TRBV18|-|TRBJ2-7
CASSSRTSGSGYEQYF
>TRBV5-8|-|TRBJ1-1
CASLRQAEAFF
>TRBV2|-|TRBJ1-4
CASSEARAGGKLFF
>TRBV4-1|-|TRBJ2-1
CASSHKPPLAGGYNEQFF
>TRBV27|-|TRBJ2-7
CASSLGTGGNEQYF
>TRBV4-3|-|TRBJ1-4
CASSRRGIWGNEKLFF
>TRBV7-9|-|TRBJ2-3
CASSTQRTNTDTQYF
>TRBV13|-|TRBJ2-1
CASATSGYNEQFF
>TRBV5-1|-|TRBJ2-3
CASSRTLAGGPTDTQYF